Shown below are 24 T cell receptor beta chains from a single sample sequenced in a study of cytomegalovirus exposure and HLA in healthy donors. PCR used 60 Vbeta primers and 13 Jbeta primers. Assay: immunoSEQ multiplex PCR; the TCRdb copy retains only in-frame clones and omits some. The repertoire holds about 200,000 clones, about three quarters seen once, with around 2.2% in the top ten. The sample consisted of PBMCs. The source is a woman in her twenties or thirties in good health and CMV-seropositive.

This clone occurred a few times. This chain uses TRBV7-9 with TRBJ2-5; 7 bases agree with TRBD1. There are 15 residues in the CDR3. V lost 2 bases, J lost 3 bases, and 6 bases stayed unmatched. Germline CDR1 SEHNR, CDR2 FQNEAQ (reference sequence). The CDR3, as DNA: TGTGCCAGCAGCTTAACAGGGGCACGAGAAGAGACCCAGTACTTC. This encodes CASSLTGAREETQYF.

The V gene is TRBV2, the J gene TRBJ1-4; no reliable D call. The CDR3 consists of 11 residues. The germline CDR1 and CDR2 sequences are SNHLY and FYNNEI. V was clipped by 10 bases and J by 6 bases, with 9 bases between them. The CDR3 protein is CATHTYEKLFF. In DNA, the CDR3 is TGTGCCACCCACACATATGAAAAACTGTTTTTT.

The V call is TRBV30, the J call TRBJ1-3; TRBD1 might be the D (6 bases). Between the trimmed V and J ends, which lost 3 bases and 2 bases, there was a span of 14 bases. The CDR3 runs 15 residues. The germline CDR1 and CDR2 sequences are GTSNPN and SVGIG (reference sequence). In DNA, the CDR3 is TGTGCCTGGAGCCCACCCGGGACAACTGGAAACACCATATATTTT. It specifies CAWSPPGTTGNTIYF.

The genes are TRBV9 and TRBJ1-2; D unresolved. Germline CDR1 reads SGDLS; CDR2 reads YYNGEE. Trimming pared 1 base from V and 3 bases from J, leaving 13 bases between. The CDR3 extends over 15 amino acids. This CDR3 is CASSVLPVSDYGYTF. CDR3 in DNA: TGTGCCAGCAGCGTATTACCTGTCTCAGACTATGGCTACACCTTC.

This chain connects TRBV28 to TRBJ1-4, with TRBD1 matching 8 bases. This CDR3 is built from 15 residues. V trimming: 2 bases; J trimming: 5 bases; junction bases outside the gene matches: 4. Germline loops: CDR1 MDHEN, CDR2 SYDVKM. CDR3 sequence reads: CASSLGDRGNEKLFF. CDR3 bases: TGTGCCAGCAGTTTAGGAGACAGGGGCAATGAAAAACTGTTTTTT.

DNA of the CDR3: TGTGCCAGCAGCTTGGAAGGAGGATGGAGCAATCAGCCCCAGCATTTT. It codes for CASSLEGGWSNQPQHF. This chain joins TRBV5-5 and TRBJ1-5; no clear D gene. Germline CDR1 reads SGHKS; CDR2 reads YYEKEE (reference sequence). The CDR3 covers 16 residues. Trimming removed 0 bases at V and 1 base at J, with 11 bases between.

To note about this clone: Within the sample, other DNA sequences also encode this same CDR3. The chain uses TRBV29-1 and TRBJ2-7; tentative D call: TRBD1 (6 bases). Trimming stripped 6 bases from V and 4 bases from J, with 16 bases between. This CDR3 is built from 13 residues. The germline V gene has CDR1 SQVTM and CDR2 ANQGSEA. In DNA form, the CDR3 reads TGCAGCGTCCGAGGCAGGGGACCGTACGAGCAGTACTTC. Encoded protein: CSVRGRGPYEQYF.

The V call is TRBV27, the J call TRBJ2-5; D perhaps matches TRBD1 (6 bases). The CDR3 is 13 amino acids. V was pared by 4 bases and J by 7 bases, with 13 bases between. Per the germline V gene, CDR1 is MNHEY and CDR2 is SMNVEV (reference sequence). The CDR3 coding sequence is TGTGCCAGCAGTTCACAGGGTGTGGGGACCCAGTACTTC. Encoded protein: CASSSQGVGTQYF.

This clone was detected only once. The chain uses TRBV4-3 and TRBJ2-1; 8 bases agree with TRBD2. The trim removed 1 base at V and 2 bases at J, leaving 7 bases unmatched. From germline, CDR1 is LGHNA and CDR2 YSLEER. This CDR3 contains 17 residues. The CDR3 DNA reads TGCGCCAGCAGCCAAGGGTGGGCGGGAGGTCCCTACAATGAGCAGTTCTTC. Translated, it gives CASSQGWAGGPYNEQFF.

The CDR3 spells CASSFGGRNQPQHF. The CDR3 DNA is TGTGCCAGCAGTTTTGGGGGCCGCAATCAGCCCCAGCATTTT. This chain joins TRBV27 and TRBJ1-5, with D maybe TRBD1 (6 bases). V was clipped by 3 bases and J by 2 bases, with 8 bases between them. CDR1 is MNHEY, CDR2 SMNVEV, per germline (reference sequence). This CDR3 is 14 amino acids long.

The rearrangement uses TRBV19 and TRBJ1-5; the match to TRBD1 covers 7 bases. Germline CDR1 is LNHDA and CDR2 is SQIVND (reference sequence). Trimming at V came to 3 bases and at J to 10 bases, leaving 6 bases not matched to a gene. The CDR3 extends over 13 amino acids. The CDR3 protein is CASSMEGARPQHF. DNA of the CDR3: TGTGCCAGTAGTATGGAGGGGGCGCGTCCCCAGCATTTT.

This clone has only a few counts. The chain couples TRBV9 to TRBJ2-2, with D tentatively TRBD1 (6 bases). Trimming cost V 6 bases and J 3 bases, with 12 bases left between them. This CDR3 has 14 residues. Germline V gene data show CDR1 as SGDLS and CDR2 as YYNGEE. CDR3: CASTWDIDTGELFF. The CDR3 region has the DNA TGTGCCAGCACGTGGGACATCGACACCGGGGAGCTGTTTTTT.

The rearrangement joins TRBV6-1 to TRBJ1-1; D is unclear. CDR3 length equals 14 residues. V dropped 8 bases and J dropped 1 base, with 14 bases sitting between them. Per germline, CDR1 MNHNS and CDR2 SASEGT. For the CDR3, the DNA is TGTGCCAGCGCCCTCATGTACTCGAACACTGAAGCTTTCTTT. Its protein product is CASALMYSNTEAFF.

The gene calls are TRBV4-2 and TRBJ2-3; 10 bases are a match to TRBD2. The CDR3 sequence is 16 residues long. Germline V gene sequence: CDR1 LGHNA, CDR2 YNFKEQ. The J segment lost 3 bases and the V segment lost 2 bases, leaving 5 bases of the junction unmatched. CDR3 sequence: CASSQTAGGYTDTQYF. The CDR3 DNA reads TGTGCCAGCAGCCAAACAGCGGGGGGGTATACAGATACGCAGTATTTT.

CDR3 residues: CASSQGCTGELFF. In nucleotides, the CDR3 is TGCGCCAGCAGCCAGGGGTGCACCGGGGAGCTGTTTTTT. V gene TRBV10-1 combines with J gene TRBJ2-2; D possibly corresponds to TRBD1 (6 bases). The V and J ends lost 6 bases and 4 bases respectively, with 9 bases between them. The CDR3 is 13 amino acids. CDR1 is WNHNN and CDR2 is SYGVQD in the germline V gene (reference sequence).

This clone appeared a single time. The CDR3 sequence: CASSVDLLSPLHF. In DNA form, the CDR3 reads TGTGCCAGCAGCGTAGATCTCCTGTCACCCCTCCACTTT. The chain combines TRBV9 with TRBJ1-6; the D is unclear. V lost 0 bases and J lost 10, with 8 bases in between. The CDR3 totals 13 residues. Germline loops: CDR1 SGDLS, CDR2 YYNGEE.

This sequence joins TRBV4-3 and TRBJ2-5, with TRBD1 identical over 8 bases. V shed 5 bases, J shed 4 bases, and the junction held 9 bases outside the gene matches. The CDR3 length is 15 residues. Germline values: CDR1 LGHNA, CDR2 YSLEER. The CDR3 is CASSLSRGQGETQYF. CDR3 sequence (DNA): TGCGCCAGCAGCTTAAGCAGGGGGCAGGGAGAGACCCAGTACTTC.

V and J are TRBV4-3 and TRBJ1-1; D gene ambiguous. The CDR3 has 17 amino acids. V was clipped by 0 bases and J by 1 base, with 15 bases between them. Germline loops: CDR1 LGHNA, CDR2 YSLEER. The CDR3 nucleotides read TGCGCCAGCAGCCAAGATCTTTGGACTCTAACGAACACTGAAGCTTTCTTT. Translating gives CASSQDLWTLTNTEAFF.

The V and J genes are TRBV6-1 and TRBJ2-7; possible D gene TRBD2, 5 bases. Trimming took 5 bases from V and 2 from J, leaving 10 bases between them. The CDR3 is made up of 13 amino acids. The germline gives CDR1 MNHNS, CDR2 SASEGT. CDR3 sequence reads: CASSLSGTYEQYF. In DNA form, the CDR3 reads TGTGCCAGCAGTCTGTCCGGGACCTACGAGCAGTACTTC.

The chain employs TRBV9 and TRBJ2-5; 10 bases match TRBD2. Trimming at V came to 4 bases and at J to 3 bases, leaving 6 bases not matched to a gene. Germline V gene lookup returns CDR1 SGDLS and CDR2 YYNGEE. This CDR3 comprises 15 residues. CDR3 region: CASSLAGTSEETQYF. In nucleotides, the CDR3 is TGTGCCAGCAGCCTCGCCGGGACTAGCGAAGAGACCCAGTACTTC.

CDR3 sequence reads: CASSLEGGGGAFF. CDR3 coding DNA: TGTGCCAGCAGCTTAGAGGGGGGGGGAGGGGCTTTCTTT. J is TRBJ1-1 and V is TRBV7-2, with D perhaps TRBD1 (6 bases). V was pared by 1 base and J by 11 bases, with 14 bases between. The CDR3 covers 13 residues. From germline, CDR1 is SGHTA and CDR2 FQGNSA.

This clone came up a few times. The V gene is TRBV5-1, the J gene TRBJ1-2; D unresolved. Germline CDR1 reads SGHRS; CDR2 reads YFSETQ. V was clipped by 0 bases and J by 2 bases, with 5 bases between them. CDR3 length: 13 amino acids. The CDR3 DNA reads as TGCGCCAGCAGCTTGGCAGAAAACTATGGCTACACCTTC. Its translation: CASSLAENYGYTF.

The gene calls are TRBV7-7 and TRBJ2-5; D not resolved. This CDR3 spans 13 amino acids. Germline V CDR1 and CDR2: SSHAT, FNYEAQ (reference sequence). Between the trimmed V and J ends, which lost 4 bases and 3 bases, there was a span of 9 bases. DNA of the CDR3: TGTGCCAGCAGCTCAGGAAGGAAAGAGACCCAGTACTTC. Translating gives CASSSGRKETQYF. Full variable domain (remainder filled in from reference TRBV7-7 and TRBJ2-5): GAGVSQSPRYKVTKRGQDVTLRCDPISSHATLYWYQQALGQGPEFLTYFNYEAQPDKSGLPSDRFSAERPEGSISTLTIQRTEQRDSAMYRCASSSGRKETQYFGPGTRLLVL.

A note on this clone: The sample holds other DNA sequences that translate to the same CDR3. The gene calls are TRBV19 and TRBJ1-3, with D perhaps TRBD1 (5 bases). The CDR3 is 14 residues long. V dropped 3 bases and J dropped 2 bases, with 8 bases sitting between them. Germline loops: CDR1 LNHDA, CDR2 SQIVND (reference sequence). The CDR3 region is CASSIRQPGNTIYF. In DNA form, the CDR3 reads TGTGCCAGTAGTATTCGACAGCCTGGAAACACCATATATTTT.